A single sample is the source of the 22 T cell receptor beta chains below, sequenced in a study of T-cell reconstitution after alpha-beta-depleted transplantation in children. The TCRbeta library incorporated unique molecular identifiers. TCRdb re-analysed the PCR reads in MiXCR, keeping a single row per CDR3 protein. The data hold about 460,000 distinct CDR3 sequences, with roughly an eighth observed a single time. The sequences come from PBMCs from the stem cell graft donor, collected from the stem cell graft. The receptors stem from a human donor who donated a stem cell graft to a child with combined immunodeficiency.

This clonotype was observed many times. This chain uses TRBV12-3 or TRBV12-4 with TRBJ2-1; D is ambiguous. The V and J ends lost 3 bases and 5 bases respectively, with 8 bases between them. This CDR3 spans 13 amino acids. CDR3 loop: CASSLSVNNEQFF. The CDR3 DNA sequence: TGTGCCAGCAGTTTGTCCGTCAACAATGAGCAGTTCTTC.

The chain joins TRBV5-1 to TRBJ2-3; 11 positions agree with TRBD2. After removal of 4 bases from V and 5 bases from J, the junction contained 9 bases not matched to a gene. This CDR3 spans 16 amino acids. Germline CDR1 SGHRS, CDR2 YFSETQ. The CDR3 sequence is CASSLGTSGSIDTQYF. In DNA form, the CDR3 reads TGCGCCAGCAGCCTAGGGACTAGCGGTTCCATAGATACGCAGTATTTT.

This clonotype was observed a handful of times. The chain has TRBV11-2 and TRBJ2-1; D may be TRBD1 (5 bases). CDR1 SGHAT and CDR2 FQNNGV come from the germline V gene. The CDR3 is 13 amino acids. Between the trimmed V and J ends, which lost 3 bases and 4 bases, there was a span of 7 bases. CDR3 sequence: CASSFQGYNEQFF. CDR3 coding DNA: TGTGCCAGCAGCTTTCAGGGATACAATGAGCAGTTCTTC.

This chain joins TRBV19 and TRBJ2-3; 10 bases are shared with TRBD2. Trimming removed 10 bases from V and 6 bases from J; junction bases left unmatched: 7. The CDR3 totals 13 residues. From germline, CDR1 is LNHDA and CDR2 SQIVND (reference sequence). The CDR3 sequence: CATRLAGGDTQYF. CDR3 sequence (DNA): TGTGCCACCAGACTAGCGGGTGGGGATACGCAGTATTTT.

There are many counts of this clonotype. The J gene is TRBJ2-1, the V gene TRBV12-3 or TRBV12-4; the D is unclear. The CDR3 has 13 amino acids. V was pared by 3 bases and J by 8 bases, with 11 bases between. CDR3 region: CASSFLGLDEQFF. The CDR3 nucleotides read TGTGCCAGCAGTTTTTTGGGTCTCGATGAGCAGTTCTTC.

A few counts support this clonotype. The chain joins TRBV6-2 or TRBV6-3 to TRBJ1-3; D is undetermined. Germline-derived CDR1 and CDR2 are MNHEY and SVGEGT. This CDR3 has 15 residues. The V end lost 2 bases, the J end lost 4 bases, and 12 bases lay between the germline ends. The CDR3 sequence is CASSYEGRRGNTIYF. The CDR3 DNA sequence: TGTGCCAGCAGTTACGAAGGACGGAGAGGAAACACCATATATTTT.

The table lists this clonotype with many counts. The rearrangement joins TRBV7-9 to TRBJ1-4; D might be TRBD1 (6 bases). This CDR3 is built from 16 residues. The V end was cut by 2 bases, the J end by 8 bases, with 18 bases between. Germline V gene data show CDR1 as SEHNR and CDR2 as FQNEAQ (reference sequence). The CDR3: CASSLSGSRGNEKLFF. The DNA of the CDR3 is TGTGCCAGCAGCTTAAGCGGATCCAGGGGTAACGAAAAACTGTTTTTT.

This clonotype was detected only once. The genes are TRBV5-6 and TRBJ2-1; 15 nucleotides match TRBD2. Germline assignment: CDR1 SGHDT and CDR2 YYEEEE. This CDR3 comprises 18 residues. J lost 4 bases, V lost 4 bases, and 9 bases had no gene match. The chain's CDR3 is CASSPGLAGGFEYNEQFF. Written as DNA, the CDR3 is TGTGCCAGCAGCCCTGGACTAGCGGGAGGGTTTGAATACAATGAGCAGTTCTTC.

This clonotype turned up a few times. The CDR3 DNA reads as TGTGCCTGGAGTGTACGAGACACAGATACGCAGTATTTT. This gives the protein CAWSVRDTDTQYF. The gene calls are TRBV30 and TRBJ2-3; D unresolved. Germline assignment: CDR1 GTSNPN and CDR2 SVGIG (reference sequence). This CDR3 is 13 amino acids long. Trimming took 0 bases from V and 2 from J, leaving 6 bases between them.

The chain combines TRBV29-1 with TRBJ2-5, with D maybe TRBD2 (5 bases). Trimming removed 1 base from V and 5 bases from J, with 11 bases in between. The CDR3 contains 13 residues. Germline values: CDR1 SQVTM, CDR2 ANQGSEA. CDR3 in amino acids: CSVEVSGKETQYF. The DNA for the CDR3 is TGCAGCGTTGAAGTATCGGGAAAGGAGACCCAGTACTTC. Together with reference TRBV29-1 and TRBJ2-5, the CDR3 gives the full variable domain: SAVISQKPSRDICQRGTSLTIQCQVDSQVTMMFWYRQQPGQSLTLIATANQGSEATYESGFVIDKFPISRPNLTFSTLTVSNMSPEDSSIYLCSVEVSGKETQYFGPGTRLLVL.

This clonotype has just a few counts. The rearrangement joins TRBV15 to TRBJ2-6, with D tentatively TRBD1 (6 bases). The CDR3 totals 13 residues. Germline V gene sequence: CDR1 LNHNV, CDR2 YYDKDF (reference sequence). V was trimmed by 4 bases and J by 12 bases, leaving 13 bases between them. CDR3 sequence (DNA): TGTGCCACCAGCAAGGAACAGGGCGGCGTCCTGACTTTC. This sequence encodes CATSKEQGGVLTF.

In its sample, this clonotype was seen a few times. This chain links TRBV12-3 or TRBV12-4 with TRBJ1-1; D remains unclear. Trimming took 2 bases from V and 5 from J, leaving 12 bases between them. The CDR3 loop spans 14 amino acids. The CDR3 nucleotides are TGTGCCAGCAGTTTAACGTTGGCAGGTACTGAAGCTTTCTTT. Translating gives CASSLTLAGTEAFF.

This chain joins TRBV12-3 or TRBV12-4 and TRBJ1-4; maybe TRBD1 (5 bases). Trimming stripped 4 bases from V and 5 bases from J, with 11 bases between. The CDR3 contains 14 residues. The CDR3 spells CASSSRTLNEKLFF. In nucleotides, the CDR3 is TGTGCCAGCAGTTCCCGGACACTAAATGAAAAACTGTTTTTT.

A few counts support this clonotype. V usage is TRBV12-3 or TRBV12-4 and J usage is TRBJ2-2, with unresolved D. This CDR3 has 15 amino acids. V was pared by 4 bases and J by 3 bases, with 12 bases between. The DNA for the CDR3 is TGTGCCAGCAGTTCCGACGGGTGGGACACCGGGGAGCTGTTTTTT. Translated: CASSSDGWDTGELFF.

Here the CDR3 reads CASSTGTGGVKEAFF. The CDR3 DNA reads as TGTGCCAGCAGCACCGGGACAGGGGGCGTGAAAGAAGCTTTCTTT. The chain links TRBV7-9 to TRBJ1-1; the match to TRBD1 covers 12 bases. Looked up from germline, CDR1 is SEHNR and CDR2 is FQNEAQ (reference sequence). The CDR3 contains 15 residues. The V segment lost 5 bases and the J segment 8 bases; nucleotides outside the gene matches: 9.

In this sample, this clonotype turned up a few times. The chain joins TRBV9 to TRBJ2-5; D might be TRBD1 or TRBD2, each matching 6 bases. V lost 4 bases and J 5 bases, leaving 21 bases between the germline ends. Germline lookup yields CDR1 SGDLS and CDR2 YYNGEE. This CDR3 contains 16 residues. CDR3 sequence reads: CASSLLGGQGMETQYF. Here the CDR3 DNA reads TGTGCCAGCAGCCTCCTAGGGGGGCAGGGAATGGAGACCCAGTACTTC.

This chain joins TRBV7-8 and TRBJ2-3; 9 nucleotides match TRBD1. CDR3 length equals 16 residues. Germline V gene data show CDR1 as SGHVS and CDR2 as FQNEAQ. V shed 0 bases, J shed 4 bases, and the junction held 5 bases outside the gene matches. The CDR3 loop reads CASSLAGTGRADTQYF. The CDR3 nucleotides are TGTGCCAGCAGCTTAGCGGGGACAGGGAGGGCAGATACGCAGTATTTT.

The rearrangement joins TRBV20-1 to TRBJ2-7; D might be TRBD2 (5 bases). With 5 bases removed from V and 0 bases from J, the gap between germline ends came to 14 bases. Germline CDR1 reads DFQATT; CDR2 reads SNEGSKA (reference sequence). This CDR3 comprises 14 residues. CDR3 coding DNA: TGCAGTGCTTCCAGCGGATTAAGCTCCTACGAGCAGTACTTC. Its protein product is CSASSGLSSYEQYF.

V usage is TRBV7-2 and J usage is TRBJ2-7; 7 nucleotides agree with TRBD2. V trimming: 5 bases; J trimming: 5 bases; junction bases outside the gene matches: 9. The CDR3 runs to 14 residues. Germline loops: CDR1 SGHTA, CDR2 FQGNSA. This CDR3 reads CASSTSSGSDEQYF. The CDR3 region has the DNA TGTGCCAGCAGCACGAGTAGCGGGTCGGACGAGCAGTACTTC.

This clonotype has a handful of counts. The chain recombines TRBV29-1 with TRBJ2-1, with 10 positions matching TRBD2. CDR1 and CDR2 from the germline V gene are SQVTM and ANQGSEA. The CDR3 contains 14 residues. J was trimmed by 4 bases and V by 8 bases; bases with no gene match: 8. The chain's CDR3 is CSPFRTSGYNEQFF. The CDR3 DNA reads TGCAGCCCCTTCCGGACTAGCGGATACAATGAGCAGTTCTTC.

This clonotype was seen many times. The V and J genes are TRBV2 and TRBJ2-5; no definite D call. The germline V gene has CDR1 SNHLY and CDR2 FYNNEI. The V gene lost 7 bases and the J gene lost 1 base, with 10 bases spanning the gap. This CDR3 is built from 13 residues. The CDR3 region is CASISGPQETQYF. CDR3 DNA: TGTGCCAGCATATCAGGACCCCAAGAGACCCAGTACTTC.

V and J are TRBV29-1 and TRBJ2-1, with D unresolved. This CDR3 comprises 13 residues. Trimming took 0 bases from V and 9 from J, leaving 12 bases between them. The V gene's germline CDR1 is SQVTM and CDR2 ANQGSEA. The DNA for the CDR3 is TGCAGCGTTGAAGATGTATCGCGCACTGAGCAGTTCTTC. Protein product: CSVEDVSRTEQFF.